Each of the 32 T cell receptor beta chains below was sequenced from the same sample in a study of blood T cell repertoires in COVID-19. Sequencing was performed with immunoSEQ multiplex PCR; in TCRdb, only in-frame clones are kept and a portion is missing. The repertoire holds about 210,000 clones, with about nine tenths as singletons. Sequences were obtained from peripheral blood. The receptors were sampled from a middle-aged woman with acute or convalescent COVID-19.

This chain connects TRBV6-5 to TRBJ1-1; 7 nucleotides line up with TRBD1. Germline CDR1 reads MNHEY; CDR2 reads SVGAGI. Trimming took 7 bases from V and 4 from J; bases not matched to a gene: 6. The CDR3 length is 13 residues. This CDR3 is CASTRQGGTEAFF. CDR3 DNA sequence: TGTGCCAGCACCCGACAGGGAGGCACTGAAGCTTTCTTT.

This clone was counted between two and nine times. The chain uses TRBV10-1 and TRBJ1-2, with D tentatively TRBD1 (6 bases). The CDR3 has 13 amino acids. In germline, CDR1 is WNHNN, CDR2 SYGVQD (reference sequence). V gave up 6 bases and J gave up 6 bases, with 14 bases separating them. CDR3 coding DNA: TGCGCCAGCAGCCCCACAGGGTCTCATGGCTACACCTTC. It is translated as CASSPTGSHGYTF.

The chain joins TRBV27 to TRBJ1-1; 9 bases agree with TRBD1. The CDR3 consists of 17 residues. The germline V gene has CDR1 MNHEY and CDR2 SMNVEV (reference sequence). Trimming at V came to 4 bases and at J to 1 base, leaving 10 bases not matched to a gene. For the CDR3, the DNA is TGTGCCAGCAGTTCCCCCAGGACAGGGGACGCGAACACTGAAGCTTTCTTT. Residues: CASSSPRTGDANTEAFF.

The CDR3 region is CASRGTVLNYGYTF. The CDR3 nucleotides are TGTGCCAGTAGGGGGACAGTCCTTAACTATGGCTACACCTTC. The chain carries TRBV19 and TRBJ1-2; 7 bases agree with TRBD1. The CDR3 consists of 14 residues. The V gene's germline CDR1 is LNHDA and CDR2 SQIVND (reference sequence). V was pared by 6 bases and J by 1 base, with 5 bases of the junction left unmatched. Together with reference TRBV19 and TRBJ1-2, the CDR3 gives the full variable domain: DGGITQSPKYLFRKEGQNVTLSCEQNLNHDAMYWYRQDPGQGLRLIYYSQIVNDFQKGDIAEGYSVSREKKESFPLTVTSAQKNPTAFYLCASRGTVLNYGYTFGSGTRLTVV.

The chain couples TRBV21-1 to TRBJ2-7; the table gives TRBD2 as D, unverified against the DNA. TRBV21-1 is labeled a pseudogene. This CDR3 has 15 amino acids. The CDR3 loop reads CDSFPPIRGGGEQYV. DNA of the CDR3: TGTGACTCGTTCCCCCCAATTAGGGGGGGAGGCGAGCAGTACGTC.

The chain carries TRBV6-1 and TRBJ2-3; 8 bases line up with TRBD2. The CDR3 runs 15 residues. V shed 2 bases, J shed 2 bases, and the junction held 3 bases outside the gene matches. Germline assignment: CDR1 MNHNS and CDR2 SASEGT. CDR3 coding DNA: TGTGCCAGCAGTGAAAGCGGGGGAAACACAGATACGCAGTATTTT. This codes for CASSESGGNTDTQYF.

The rearrangement uses TRBV2 and TRBJ2-2; TRBD1 aligns across 7 bases. The CDR3 sequence is 15 residues long. Losses at the gene ends were 6 bases for V and 4 bases for J; bases not matched to a gene: 8. The germline CDR1 and CDR2 sequences are SNHLY and FYNNEI. The CDR3 protein is CASSSRGQSTGELFF. The CDR3, as DNA: TGTGCCAGCAGCAGCCGGGGACAGTCCACCGGGGAGCTGTTTTTT.

In its sample, this clone was seen once. Germline is not matched at one junction end, which may reflect a read error. V gene TRBV20-1 combines with J gene TRBJ2-1; TRBD2 matches at 8 bases. The CDR3 spans 16 residues. Germline CDR1 is DFQATT and CDR2 is SNEGSKA (reference sequence). The CDR3 region is CSASKGLDSSYNKQFF. As DNA, the CDR3 is TGCAGTGCTAGTAAGGGACTAGACAGCTCCTACAATAAGCAGTTCTTC.

The count of this clone is one. The chain recombines TRBV10-2 with TRBJ1-5; 10 bases match TRBD1. Per germline, CDR1 WSHSY and CDR2 SAAADI. CDR3 length: 14 residues. Trimming at V came to 8 bases and at J to 6 bases, leaving 7 bases not matched to a gene. CDR3 sequence: CASRSGTGVQPQHF. CDR3 DNA: TGCGCCAGCCGATCCGGGACAGGGGTTCAGCCCCAGCATTTT.

V is TRBV24-1 and J is TRBJ1-2; D unclear. Trimming cost V 4 bases and J 9 bases, with 14 bases left between them. CDR3 size: 13 residues. Per the germline V gene, CDR1 is KGHDR and CDR2 is SFDVKD. The CDR3 bases are TGTGCCACCAGTGACCCCCGATCCCCTAGCTACACCTTC. Amino acid sequence: CATSDPRSPSYTF.

The chain combines TRBV7-2 with TRBJ2-4; 8 bases map to TRBD1. V lost 6 bases and J lost 0; bases outside the gene matches: 7. This CDR3 comprises 16 residues. The germline V gene encodes CDR1 SGHTA and CDR2 FQGNSA. CDR3 sequence reads: CASRPGQGLAKNIQYF. DNA for the CDR3: TGTGCCAGCAGGCCCGGACAGGGTCTAGCCAAAAACATTCAGTACTTC.

V is TRBV3-1 (or the pseudogene TRBV3-2) and J is TRBJ2-2; TRBD2 is a possible D gene (6 bases). The CDR3 sequence is 15 residues long. CDR1 is LGHDT and CDR2 is YNNKEL in the germline V gene (reference sequence). Trimming left V 5 bases short and J 5 bases short, with 15 bases between. This CDR3 is CASSTRLELTGELFF. The CDR3 DNA reads TGTGCCAGCAGCACCCGACTAGAACTTACCGGGGAGCTGTTTTTT.

Only one count was recorded for this clone. The V call is TRBV5-4, the J call TRBJ2-1, with 15 bases aligning to TRBD2. After removal of 2 bases from V and 7 bases from J, the junction contained 4 bases not matched to a gene. The CDR3 is 16 amino acids. CDR1 SGHNT and CDR2 YYREEE come from the germline V gene (reference sequence). The CDR3 nucleotides read TGTGCCAGCAGCTTCTGGACTAGCGGGGGGGCGAATGAGCAGTTCTTC. Its protein is CASSFWTSGGANEQFF.

This clone appeared a single time. J is TRBJ2-7 and V is TRBV7-2; D gene unclear. This CDR3 comprises 13 residues. Germline V gene lookup returns CDR1 SGHTA and CDR2 FQGNSA. V was shortened by 1 base and J by 4 bases, with 8 bases between the two germline ends. The CDR3 coding sequence is TGTGCCAGCAGCTTAGGAGTTGCGTACGAGCAGTACGTC. Residues: CASSLGVAYEQYV.

The CDR3 here is CASSIQANTGELFF. In DNA form, the CDR3 reads TGTGCCAGTAGTATTCAGGCGAACACCGGGGAGCTGTTTTTT. The chain carries TRBV19 and TRBJ2-2; no definite D call. From germline, CDR1 is LNHDA and CDR2 SQIVND (reference sequence). V lost 3 bases and J lost 0, with 5 bases in between. The CDR3 contains 14 residues.

V is TRBV7-8 and J is TRBJ2-1; TRBD2 matches at 9 bases. Germline V gene lookup returns CDR1 SGHVS and CDR2 FQNEAQ. V shed 2 bases, J shed 4 bases, and the junction held 3 bases outside the gene matches. The length of the CDR3 is 15 residues. CDR3: CASSLSGGLYNEQFF. The CDR3 DNA sequence: TGTGCCAGCAGCTTAAGCGGGGGGCTTTACAATGAGCAGTTCTTC.

The rearrangement joins TRBV9 to TRBJ2-3, with D possibly TRBD1 on 7 matching bases. V was shortened by 6 bases and J by 1 base, with 15 bases between the two germline ends. The CDR3 is 15 residues long. Germline loops: CDR1 SGDLS, CDR2 YYNGEE. The CDR3 protein is CASTQGGDGTDTQYF. The CDR3 bases are TGTGCCAGCACCCAGGGGGGAGACGGCACAGATACGCAGTATTTT.

The sample holds one count of this clone. This sequence joins TRBV18 and TRBJ1-1, with a possible D match to TRBD1 (5 bases). Germline values: CDR1 KGHSH, CDR2 LQKENI. V gave up 3 bases and J gave up 1 base, with 12 bases separating them. CDR3 length equals 15 residues. CDR3 sequence reads: CASSPSLTANTEAFF. The DNA of the CDR3 is TGTGCCAGCTCACCGTCGCTGACAGCGAACACTGAAGCTTTCTTT.

The V gene is TRBV6-5, the J gene TRBJ2-3, with D maybe TRBD1 (6 bases). Germline-derived CDR1 and CDR2 are MNHEY and SVGAGI. This CDR3 region has 15 residues. V shed 6 bases and J shed 0 bases, with 13 bases lying between them. DNA of the CDR3: TGTGCCAGCAGCTGGGGGCAGCCCAGCACAGATACGCAGTATTTT. It is translated as CASSWGQPSTDTQYF.

The CDR3 here is CASSLLGRGNTGELFF. The CDR3 DNA reads as TGTGCCAGCAGCTTGCTCGGGCGGGGTAACACCGGGGAGCTGTTTTTT. The V and J genes are TRBV5-6 and TRBJ2-2, with D tentatively TRBD2 (6 bases). CDR3 length equals 16 residues. Germline V CDR1 and CDR2: SGHDT, YYEEEE. Trimming cost V 1 base and J 2 bases, with 12 bases left between them.

V and J are TRBV3-1 (or the pseudogene TRBV3-2) and TRBJ2-3; 13 bases line up with TRBD2. The CDR3 is 18 amino acids. Trimming took 0 bases from V and 4 from J; bases not matched to a gene: 7. Looked up from germline, CDR1 is LGHDT and CDR2 is YNNKEL (reference sequence). CDR3: CASSQEGTSGGAPDTQYF. The CDR3 DNA reads as TGTGCCAGCAGCCAAGAAGGAACTAGCGGGGGGGCGCCAGATACGCAGTATTTT.

This clone was seen only once. The chain couples TRBV5-1 to TRBJ2-2; D may be TRBD1 (5 bases). Germline assignment: CDR1 SGHRS and CDR2 YFSETQ. CDR3 length: 12 amino acids. V shed 4 bases and J shed 5 bases, with 6 bases lying between them. CDR3 bases: TGCGCCAGCAGCCGGACAACCGGGGAGCTGTTTTTT. It encodes CASSRTTGELFF.

The V and J genes are TRBV6-1 and TRBJ1-2; 7 bases fit TRBD1. From germline, CDR1 is MNHNS and CDR2 SASEGT. The CDR3 loop spans 16 amino acids. Losses at the gene ends were 3 bases for V and 8 bases for J; bases not matched to a gene: 15. Here the CDR3 reads CASSEEGTVIEGGYTF. CDR3 in DNA: TGTGCCAGCAGTGAGGAAGGGACAGTAATAGAGGGCGGCTACACCTTC.

The gene calls are TRBV19 and TRBJ1-1; 7 bases are a match to TRBD1. The CDR3 sequence is 15 residues long. CDR1 is LNHDA and CDR2 is SQIVND in the germline V gene (reference sequence). V gave up 7 bases and J gave up 1 base; unmatched junction bases: 9. The CDR3 region is CASIQAGGPNTEAFF. In nucleotides, the CDR3 is TGTGCCAGTATTCAGGCAGGGGGTCCGAACACTGAAGCTTTCTTT.

A single count supports this clone. The gene calls are TRBV19 and TRBJ2-6, with 8 bases lining up with TRBD1. CDR3 length: 17 amino acids. The J segment lost 3 bases and the V segment lost 5 bases, leaving 9 bases of the junction unmatched. The V gene's germline CDR1 is LNHDA and CDR2 SQIVND (reference sequence). CDR3 sequence: CASSFRAGGGGANVLTF. CDR3 coding DNA: TGTGCCAGTAGTTTCCGAGCAGGGGGCGGTGGGGCCAACGTCCTGACTTTC. Full variable domain (missing parts from reference TRBV19 and TRBJ2-6): DGGITQSPKYLFRKEGQNVTLSCEQNLNHDAMYWYRQDPGQGLRLIYYSQIVNDFQKGDIAEGYSVSREKKESFPLTVTSAQKNPTAFYLCASSFRAGGGGANVLTFGAGSRLTVL.

V and J are TRBV5-8 and TRBJ2-6, with 7 bases that match TRBD1. V lost 4 bases to trimming and J lost 2 bases; unmatched junction nucleotides: 3. The germline V gene encodes CDR1 SGHTS and CDR2 YDEGEE. CDR3 length: 15 residues. CDR3 in DNA: TGTGCCAGCAGCACAGGGGAGACTGGGGCCAACGTCCTGACTTTC. As protein: CASSTGETGANVLTF.

The CDR3 loop reads CASSTGGGRLNLAKNIQYF. The DNA for the CDR3 is TGTGCCAGTAGTACCGGCGGGGGGCGACTCAATCTAGCCAAAAACATTCAGTACTTC. The V call is TRBV19, the J call TRBJ2-4; 8 bases map to TRBD2. V lost 4 bases, J lost 0 bases, and 14 bases stayed unmatched. The germline gives CDR1 LNHDA, CDR2 SQIVND (reference sequence). The CDR3 spans 19 residues.

The V and J genes are TRBV9 and TRBJ2-6; 7 bases match TRBD1. V lost 3 bases to trimming and J lost 0 bases; unmatched junction nucleotides: 12. CDR1 is SGDLS, CDR2 YYNGEE, per germline. There are 19 residues in the CDR3. The CDR3: CASSESTGHPLSGANVLTF. The CDR3 nucleotides are TGTGCCAGCAGCGAATCGACAGGGCACCCCCTCTCTGGGGCCAACGTCCTGACTTTC.

This clone was recorded only once. The chain recombines TRBV5-4 with TRBJ2-1; 8 bases match TRBD2. The CDR3 consists of 16 residues. CDR1 is SGHNT and CDR2 is YYREEE in the germline V gene (reference sequence). V lost 4 bases, J lost 6 bases, and 12 bases stayed unmatched. CDR3 loop: CASSTGRGDAVNEQFF. Written as DNA, the CDR3 is TGTGCCAGCAGCACGGGGCGGGGGGACGCCGTCAATGAGCAGTTCTTC.

The rearrangement joins TRBV5-1 to TRBJ2-1, with 9 nucleotides matching TRBD2. Germline loops: CDR1 SGHRS, CDR2 YFSETQ. CDR3 size: 15 residues. V lost 3 bases and J lost 7; bases outside the gene matches: 8. CDR3 DNA sequence: TGCGCCAGCAGCTCCGACGGGCGGGAGGGAAATGAGCAGTTCTTC. Protein sequence: CASSSDGREGNEQFF. The whole variable domain, filled in from reference TRBV5-1 and TRBJ2-1, reads KAGVTQTPRYLIKTRGQQVTLSCSPISGHRSVSWYQQTPGQGLQFLFEYFSETQRNKGNFPGRFSGRQFSNSRSEMNVSTLELGDSALYLCASSSDGREGNEQFFGPGTRLTVL.

The V call is TRBV3-1 (or the pseudogene TRBV3-2), the J call TRBJ1-4; D is ambiguous. The germline V and J ends were trimmed by 8 bases and 3 bases, with 13 bases remaining between them. CDR3 length equals 14 residues. CDR1 and CDR2 (germline): LGHDT, YNNKEL (reference sequence). The CDR3 region is CASGDRSANEKLFF. The DNA of the CDR3 is TGTGCCAGCGGAGACCGTTCAGCTAATGAAAAACTGTTTTTT.

The rearrangement joins TRBV5-1 to TRBJ1-2; TRBD1 is a possible D gene (5 bases). V dropped 0 bases and J dropped 4 bases, with 10 bases sitting between them. The CDR3 has 14 amino acids. In germline, CDR1 is SGHRS, CDR2 YFSETQ. DNA of the CDR3: TGCGCCAGCAGCTTGGGTGGGGCGGTCTATGGCTACACCTTC. It codes for CASSLGGAVYGYTF.